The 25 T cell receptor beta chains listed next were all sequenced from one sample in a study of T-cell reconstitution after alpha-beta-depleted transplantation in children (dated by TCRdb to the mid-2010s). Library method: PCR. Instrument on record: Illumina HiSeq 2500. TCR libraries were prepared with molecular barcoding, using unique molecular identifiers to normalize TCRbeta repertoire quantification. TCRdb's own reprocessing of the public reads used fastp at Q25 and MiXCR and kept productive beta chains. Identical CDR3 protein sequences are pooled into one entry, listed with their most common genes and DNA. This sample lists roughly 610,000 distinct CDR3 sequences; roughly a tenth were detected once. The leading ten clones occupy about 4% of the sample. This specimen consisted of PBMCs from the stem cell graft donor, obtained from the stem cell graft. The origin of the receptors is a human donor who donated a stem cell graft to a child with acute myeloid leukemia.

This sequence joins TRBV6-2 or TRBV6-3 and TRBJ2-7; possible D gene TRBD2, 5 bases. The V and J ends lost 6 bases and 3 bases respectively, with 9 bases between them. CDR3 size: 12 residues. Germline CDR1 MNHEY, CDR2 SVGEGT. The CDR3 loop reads CASRPGDYEQYF. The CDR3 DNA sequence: TGTGCCAGCAGACCCGGGGACTACGAGCAGTACTTC.

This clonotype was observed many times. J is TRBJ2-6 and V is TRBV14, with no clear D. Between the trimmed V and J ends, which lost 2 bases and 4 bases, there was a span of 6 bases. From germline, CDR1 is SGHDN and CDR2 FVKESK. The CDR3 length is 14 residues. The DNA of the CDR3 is TGTGCCAGCAGCCAATATCAAGGGGCCAACGTCCTGACTTTC. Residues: CASSQYQGANVLTF.

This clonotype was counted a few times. CDR3 loop: CASSITGTINSGNTIYF. CDR3 nucleotides: TGTGCCAGCAGCATTACCGGGACAATAAACAGTGGAAACACCATATATTTT. V is TRBV7-2 and J is TRBJ1-3, with TRBD1 as a possible D gene (6 bases). V was clipped by 5 bases and J by 3 bases, with 20 bases between them. The germline V gene has CDR1 SGHTA and CDR2 FQGNSA. This CDR3 has 17 residues.

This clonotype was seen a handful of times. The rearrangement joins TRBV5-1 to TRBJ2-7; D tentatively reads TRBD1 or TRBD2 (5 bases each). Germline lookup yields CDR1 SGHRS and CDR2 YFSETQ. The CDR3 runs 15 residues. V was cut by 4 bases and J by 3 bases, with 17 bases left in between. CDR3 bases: TGCGCCAGCAGCAGCACCGGGACGGGATTCTACGAGCAGTACTTC. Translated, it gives CASSSTGTGFYEQYF.

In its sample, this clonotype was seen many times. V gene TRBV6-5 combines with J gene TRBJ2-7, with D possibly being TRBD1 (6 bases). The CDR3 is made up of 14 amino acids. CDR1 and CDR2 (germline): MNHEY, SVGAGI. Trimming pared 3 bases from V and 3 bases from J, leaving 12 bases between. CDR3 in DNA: TGTGCCAGCAGTTATCAGGGGTATGGCTACGAGCAGTACTTC. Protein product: CASSYQGYGYEQYF.

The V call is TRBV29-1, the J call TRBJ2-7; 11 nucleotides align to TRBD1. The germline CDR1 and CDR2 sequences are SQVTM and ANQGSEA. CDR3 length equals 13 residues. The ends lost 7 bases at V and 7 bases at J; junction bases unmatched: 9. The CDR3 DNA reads TGCAGCGCCCGTCTGGACAGGGGGCGGGAGCAGTACTTC. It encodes CSARLDRGREQYF.

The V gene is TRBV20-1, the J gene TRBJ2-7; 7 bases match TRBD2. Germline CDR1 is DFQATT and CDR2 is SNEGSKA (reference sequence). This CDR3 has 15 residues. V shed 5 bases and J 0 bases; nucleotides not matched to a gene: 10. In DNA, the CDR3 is TGCAGTGCTCCTAACCGCGGCGGGAGCTCCTACGAGCAGTACTTC. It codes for CSAPNRGGSSYEQYF.

In DNA form, the CDR3 reads TGTGCCATCAGTGACGGGTACGAGCAGTACTTC. Its translation: CAISDGYEQYF. V is TRBV10-3 and J is TRBJ2-7, with D unresolved. The CDR3 extends over 11 amino acids. The V end was cut by 3 bases, the J end by 4 bases, with 4 bases between. Germline CDR1 and CDR2: ENHRY and SYGVKD.

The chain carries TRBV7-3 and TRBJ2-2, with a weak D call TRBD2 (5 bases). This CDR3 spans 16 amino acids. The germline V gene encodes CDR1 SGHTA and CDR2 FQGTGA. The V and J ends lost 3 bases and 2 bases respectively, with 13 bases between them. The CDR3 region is CASSLYGSPNTGELFF. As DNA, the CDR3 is TGTGCCAGCAGCTTGTATGGGAGCCCCAACACCGGGGAGCTGTTTTTT. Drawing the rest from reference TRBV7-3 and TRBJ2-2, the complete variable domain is GAGVSQTPSNKVTEKGKYVELRCDPISGHTALYWYRQSLGQGPEFLIYFQGTGAADDSGLPNDRFFAVRPEGSVSTLKIQRTERGDSAVYLCASSLYGSPNTGELFFGEGSRLTVL.

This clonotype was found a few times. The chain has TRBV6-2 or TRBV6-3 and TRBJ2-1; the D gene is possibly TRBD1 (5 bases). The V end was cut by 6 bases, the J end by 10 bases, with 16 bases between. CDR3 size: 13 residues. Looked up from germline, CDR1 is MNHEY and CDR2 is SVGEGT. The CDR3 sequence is CASSPRSSGEQFF. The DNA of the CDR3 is TGTGCCAGCAGCCCCCGGTCTTCAGGGGAGCAGTTCTTC.

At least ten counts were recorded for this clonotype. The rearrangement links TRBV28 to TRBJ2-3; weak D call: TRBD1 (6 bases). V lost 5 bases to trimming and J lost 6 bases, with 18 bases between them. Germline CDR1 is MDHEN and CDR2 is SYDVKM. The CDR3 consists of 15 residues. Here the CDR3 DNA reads TGTGCCAGCAGTCTAGGGGGAGCCCTATCGGATACGCAGTATTTT. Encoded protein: CASSLGGALSDTQYF. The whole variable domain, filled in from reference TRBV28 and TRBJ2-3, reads DVKVTQSSRYLVKRTGEKVFLECVQDMDHENMFWYRQDPGLGLRLIYFSYDVKMKEKGDIPEGYSVSREKKERFSLILESASTNQTSMYLCASSLGGALSDTQYFGPGTRLTVL.

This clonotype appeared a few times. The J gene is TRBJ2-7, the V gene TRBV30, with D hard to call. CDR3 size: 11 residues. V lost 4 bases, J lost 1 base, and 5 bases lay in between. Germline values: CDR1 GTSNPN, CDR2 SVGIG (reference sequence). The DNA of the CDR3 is TGTGCCTGGACAGGATCCTACGAGCAGTACTTC. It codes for CAWTGSYEQYF.

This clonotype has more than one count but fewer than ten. CDR3 coding DNA: TGTGCCTGGAGCGAAAGGACAGGGGTGAACACCGGGGAGCTGTTTTTT. This encodes CAWSERTGVNTGELFF. The rearrangement joins TRBV30 to TRBJ2-2; the match to TRBD1 covers 9 bases. This CDR3 has 16 residues. Germline V lookup: CDR1 GTSNPN, CDR2 SVGIG (reference sequence). With V trimmed by 3 bases and J by 1 base, 6 bases remained unmatched. The full variable domain, rest sourced from reference TRBV30 and TRBJ2-2, is SQTIHQWPATLVQPVGSPLSLECTVEGTSNPNLYWYRQAAGRGLQLLFYSVGIGQISSEVPQNLSASRPQDRQFILSSKKLLLSDSGFYLCAWSERTGVNTGELFFGEGSRLTVL.

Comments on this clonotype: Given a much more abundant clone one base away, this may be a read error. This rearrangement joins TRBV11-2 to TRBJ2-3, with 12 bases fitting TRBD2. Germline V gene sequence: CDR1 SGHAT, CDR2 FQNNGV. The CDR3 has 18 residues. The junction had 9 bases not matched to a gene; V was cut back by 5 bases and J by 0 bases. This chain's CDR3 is CASSVILAGGGSTDTQYF. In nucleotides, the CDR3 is TGTGCCAGCAGCGTCATACTAGCGGGAGGAGGAAGCACAGATACGCAGTATTTT.

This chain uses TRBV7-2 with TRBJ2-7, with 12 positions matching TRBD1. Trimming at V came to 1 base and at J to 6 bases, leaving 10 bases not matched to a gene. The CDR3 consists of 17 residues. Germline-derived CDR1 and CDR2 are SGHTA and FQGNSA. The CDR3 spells CASSLVGDRGRKGEQYF. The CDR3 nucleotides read TGTGCCAGCAGCTTAGTGGGGGACAGGGGGCGTAAGGGCGAGCAGTACTTC.

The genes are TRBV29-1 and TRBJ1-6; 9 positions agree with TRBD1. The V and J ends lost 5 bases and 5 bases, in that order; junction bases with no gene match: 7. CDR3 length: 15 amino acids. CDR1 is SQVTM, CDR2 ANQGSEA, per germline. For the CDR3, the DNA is TGCAGCGTTAAGACTCGGACAGGGGATAATTCACCCCTCCACTTT. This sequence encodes CSVKTRTGDNSPLHF.

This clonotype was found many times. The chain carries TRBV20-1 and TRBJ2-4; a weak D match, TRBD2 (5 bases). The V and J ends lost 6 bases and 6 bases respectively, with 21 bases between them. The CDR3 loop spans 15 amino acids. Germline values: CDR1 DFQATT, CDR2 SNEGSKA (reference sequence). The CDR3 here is CSAPPSTASGNIQYF. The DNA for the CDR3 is TGCAGTGCGCCTCCTAGCACCGCCTCGGGAAACATTCAGTACTTC.

The CDR3 region has the DNA TGCAGTGCTGCCTCCGGACAGGGGAGAGGTAATTCACCCCTCCACTTT. Amino acids: CSAASGQGRGNSPLHF. This rearrangement joins TRBV20-1 to TRBJ1-6; 9 nucleotides line up with TRBD1. The ends lost 5 bases at V and 6 bases at J; junction bases unmatched: 11. The germline V gene has CDR1 DFQATT and CDR2 SNEGSKA (reference sequence). This CDR3 is 16 amino acids long.

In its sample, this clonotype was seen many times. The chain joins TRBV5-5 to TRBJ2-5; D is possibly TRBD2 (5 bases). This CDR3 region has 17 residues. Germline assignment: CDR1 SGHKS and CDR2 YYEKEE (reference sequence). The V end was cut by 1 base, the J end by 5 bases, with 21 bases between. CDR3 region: CASSLTGIAFNYETQYF. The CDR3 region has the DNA TGTGCCAGCAGCTTGACCGGGATAGCGTTTAATTACGAGACCCAGTACTTC.

The CDR3 DNA reads TGTGCCAGCAGCATTCACCTAGCGGGAGGATCCTACGAGCAGTACTTC. Its translation: CASSIHLAGGSYEQYF. The rearrangement links TRBV7-2 to TRBJ2-7; 11 nucleotides line up with TRBD2. The CDR3 has 16 amino acids. With V trimmed by 5 bases and J by 1 base, 7 bases remained unmatched. Germline assignment: CDR1 SGHTA and CDR2 FQGNSA.

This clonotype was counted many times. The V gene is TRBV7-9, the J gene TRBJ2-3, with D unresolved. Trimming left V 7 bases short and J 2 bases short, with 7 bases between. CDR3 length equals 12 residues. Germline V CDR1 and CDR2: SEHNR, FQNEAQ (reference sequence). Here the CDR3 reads CASIQFTDTQYF. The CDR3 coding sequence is TGTGCCAGCATCCAGTTCACAGATACGCAGTATTTT.

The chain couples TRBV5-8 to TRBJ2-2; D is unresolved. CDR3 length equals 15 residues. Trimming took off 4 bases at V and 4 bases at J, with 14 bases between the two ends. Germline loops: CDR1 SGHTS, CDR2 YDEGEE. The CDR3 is CASSALSEVTGELFF. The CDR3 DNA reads TGTGCCAGCAGCGCCCTATCGGAAGTCACCGGGGAGCTGTTTTTT.

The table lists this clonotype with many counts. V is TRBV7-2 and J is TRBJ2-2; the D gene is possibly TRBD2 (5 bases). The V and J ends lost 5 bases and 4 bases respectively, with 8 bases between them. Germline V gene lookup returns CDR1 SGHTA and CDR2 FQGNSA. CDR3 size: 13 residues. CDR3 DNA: TGTGCCAGCAGCCAGGAGGTCACCGGGGAGCTGTTTTTT. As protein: CASSQEVTGELFF.

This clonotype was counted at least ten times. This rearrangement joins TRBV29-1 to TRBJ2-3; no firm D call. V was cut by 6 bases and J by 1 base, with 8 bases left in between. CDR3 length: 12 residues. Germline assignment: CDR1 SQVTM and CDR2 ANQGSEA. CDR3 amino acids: CSVDDGTDTQYF. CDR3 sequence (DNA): TGCAGCGTAGACGACGGCACAGATACGCAGTATTTT.

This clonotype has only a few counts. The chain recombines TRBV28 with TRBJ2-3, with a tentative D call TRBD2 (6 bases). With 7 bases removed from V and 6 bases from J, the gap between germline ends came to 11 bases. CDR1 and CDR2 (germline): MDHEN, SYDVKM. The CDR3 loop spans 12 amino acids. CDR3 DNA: TGTGCCAGCACCCCAGGAGGGGATACGCAGTATTTT. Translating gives CASTPGGDTQYF.